This TCR beta chain originates from a study of Graves' ophthalmopathy and Graves' hyperthyroidism. Study background: Peripheral blood samples were taken at initial diagnosis, before any treatment.

CDR1 is SQVTM and CDR2 is ANQGSEA in the germline V gene. Trimming took 8 bases from V and 0 from J, leaving 16 bases between them. The CDR3 runs 15 residues. The study amplified TCR beta CDR3 regions using RNA transcripts. RT-PCR with HTBI primers came first, then second-round multiplex PCR. TCRdb called the multiplex PCR reads again in MiXCR, with one record for every CDR3 protein. The table lists approximately 700,000 distinct CDR3 sequences, roughly 41% of them singletons. Uncontrolled infections, pregnancy, lactation or other autoimmune diseases led to patient exclusion. Orbital computed tomography and thyroid ultrasound, along with TRAb, serum thyroxine and clinical symptoms, underpinned diagnosis.

The sequence was obtained from an adult man with Graves' ophthalmopathy. The chain combines TRBV29-1 with TRBJ2-2; no clear D. Sequenced material: peripheral blood. The CDR3 reads CSLILQSTNTGELFF. CDR3 coding DNA: TGCAGCTTGATACTACAGTCCACGAACACCGGGGAGCTGTTTTTT.